This T cell receptor beta chain was found in a study of control samples from healthy donors and cancer patients (dated by TCRdb to 2018 to 2020). In its sample, this clone was seen once. The specificity of this receptor is unknown. Base qualities are not at hand, and no much larger clone is one base apart. Library generation was performed with the immunoSEQ multiplex PCR assay. TCRdb mirrors the immuneACCESS table, restricted to in-frame sequences. Some clones are absent from its copies; in checked studies, under half trace to an unresolved V gene, and the reason for the others is unknown. This sample holds approximately 70,000 clones; around 87% were observed only once. The ten largest clones add up to approximately 2.1% of the sample. Reading from cysteine to phenylalanine, the CDR3 counts 16 amino acids. CDR3 DNA only is kept here, 48 bases in frame from base 1. V is cut by 4 bases and J by 3 bases, and the space between the germline ends is 18 bases. CDR1 and CDR2 are drawn from the germline V gene: SGHTA, FQGNSA.

The rearrangement combines TRBV7-2 with TRBJ1-1; TRBD1 is possibly the D segment (6 matching bases). This TCR derives from a woman aged 45-59 years with head and neck cancer. Sequencing used PBMCs. The CDR3 region has the sequence CASSSGGLGGDTEAFF. In nucleotide form, the sequence is TGTGCCAGCAGCTCCGGGGGTCTGGGGGGCGACACTGAAGCTTTCTTT.